This T cell receptor beta chain was sequenced in a study of beta chain features in type 1 diabetes (dated 2018 in TCRdb). Turning to the overall study: Patients and healthy donors did not differ in mean age, gender distribution, total cell number or subset yield. Naive and central memory subsets were obtained from all 28 donors, but regulatory and stem cell-like memory subsets were isolated from only 8 patients and about 8 healthy donors. A total of approximately 100 million sorted cells were examined across all samples, and the number of cells per subset was strongly correlated with RNA yield. The study compared TCRB repertoires of sorted circulating CD4+ T cell subsets between recently diagnosed type 1 diabetes patients and matched healthy donors. Summary of the overall study and its limitations: Sequencing cDNA rather than genomic DNA could over-represent highly expressing activated cells, although activation and CD3 levels did not differ between groups. Shorter templates might be favored by PCR, yet because patient and control samples were amplified and corrected together, any such skew would affect both groups equally. Because small numbers of individuals were included in the HLA sub-analyses, any influence of HLA type on TCRB rearrangement was left unresolved. Naive, central memory and regulatory TCRB repertoires appeared to be more alike among patients than among healthy donors. Type 1 diabetes patients showed a moderate but significant shortening of TCRB CDR3 length in all four CD4+ subsets. At VDJ recombination sites, type 1 diabetes patients had fewer insertions and more deleted nucleotides, which implies abnormalities in thymic rearrangement.

V loses 3 bases, J loses 5 bases, and the germline ends lie 10 bases apart. Via the germline V gene, CDR1 is KGHSH and CDR2 LQKENI. From the cysteine through the phenylalanine, the CDR3 covers 13 amino acids. Only the CDR3 part of the read is kept: 39 bases, read in frame from the first base. This clone was observed a single time. Which antigen it targets is not known. No much larger clonotype is one base removed from it; base qualities were not supplied. Distinct nucleotide sequences in the sample also encode this CDR3. The entire amount of isolated RNA was reverse transcribed using the High Capacity cDNA Reverse Transcription Kit, so the sequenced TCRB transcripts were expressed ones. Deep immunoSEQ sequencing was applied to naive, central memory and regulatory T cell samples, giving an average of roughly 3.3 million total reads per sample. After sorted cells were lysed in RLT buffer, RNA was extracted with DNase-treated RNeasy Micro or Mini kits, with the choice depending on cell number. To prevent cross-contamination, each cell subset was processed individually, whereas patient and healthy donor samples were processed jointly. Using the immunoSEQ multiplex PCR, TCRB sequences were amplified from cDNA into 87-bp fragments spanning the CDR3 region. Sequencing of the amplicons was performed on the Illumina HiSeq platform. The original methods were these. Synthetic template baselines were used to correct PCR bias computationally, reads within Hamming distance 2 were collapsed, and singletons that could not be merged were discarded. By aligning reads against IMGT, V, D and J genes, CDR3 length, and insertions or deletions at six rearrangement sites were assigned. Within each subset, clonotype counts were normalized to sorted cell number, after which true diversity and Gini coefficients were computed with the tcR R package. The overlap coefficient, calculated on TCRB nucleotide sequences, was used to measure repertoire sharing. As a proxy for the pre-selection repertoire, out-of-frame TCRB sequences from naive cells were analyzed. TCRdb took over this immuneACCESS table, retaining in-frame rearrangements with V and J assigned. Such tables are incomplete; in checked studies, under half of the missing clones stem from an unresolved V gene, and the remainder is unexplained. V and J calls and clone size are those listed in that table; D and trimming were worked out from the DNA. The table for this sample lists roughly 280,000 clones; roughly 24% of them were counted only once. The top ten hold more than 0.009% of the sample.

Each donor gave one peripheral blood draw, roughly 110 mL on average, collected into heparinised tubes. A BD FACSAria II was used to sort naive, central memory, regulatory and stem cell-like memory CD4+ T cells with a panel that included CD45RO, CCR7, CD25, CD127, CD95 and CD27. Every sorted population had a purity above 95%. Right away, PBMCs were isolated by Lymphoprep density gradient centrifugation and were stained directly, with no culture step. So that batch effects would be minimized, each experiment stained and sorted samples in pairs, pairing one healthy donor with one patient. The clonotype comes from a woman aged 30 to 39 with type 1 diabetes. The chain is made from TRBV18 and TRBJ1-1; the D gene is perhaps TRBD1, on 6 matching bases. Sequenced material: naive CD4+ T cells from blood. Taken with the paper, the label for cell subset or site translates to: true naive CD4+ T cells. The CDR3 region: CASSPPQGTEAFF. The nucleotide sequence reads as follows: TGTGCCAGCTCACCCCCCCAGGGGACTGAAGCTTTCTTT.